A single sample is the source of the 14 T cell receptor beta chains below, sequenced in a study of T cell clonality in common variable immunodeficiency. The table came from immunoSEQ multiplex PCR; TCRdb's copy has only in-frame clones and leaves some out. The data show approximately 81,000 clones, with none appearing a single time. Sequencing input: peripheral blood mononuclear cells. These TCRs come from a person aged 18 to 69 in good health.

This clone was counted ten times or more. The read stops 3 residues short of the end of the CDR3; the missing end is completed from the germline J gene. This chain uses TRBV11-2 with TRBJ2-7; no clear D. Germline CDR1 SGHAT, CDR2 FQNNGV. The CDR3 has 14 amino acids. Trimming stripped 0 bases from V and 3 bases from J, with 9 bases between. The covered CDR3 bases are TGTGCCAGCAGCTTAGACCCCCTACTCTACGAG. Translated: CASSLDPLLYE. The full CDR3 protein reads CASSLDPLLYEQYF. Together with reference TRBV11-2 and TRBJ2-7, the CDR3 gives the full variable domain: EAGVAQSPRYKIIEKRQSVAFWCNPISGHATLYWYQQILGQGPKLLIQFQNNGVVDDSQLPKDRFSAERLKGVDSTLKIQPAKLEDSAVYLCASSLDPLLYEQYFGPGTRLTVT.

Ten or more counts support this clone. The read terminates 3 residues before the CDR3 end, so the remaining end is supplied by the germline J gene. The V gene is TRBV19, the J gene TRBJ2-5; 11 positions agree with TRBD2. Germline V gene data show CDR1 as LNHDA and CDR2 as SQIVND (reference sequence). The CDR3 runs to 16 residues. V gave up 6 bases and J gave up 5 bases; unmatched junction bases: 11. This chain's CDR3 is CASSRYSGRAGETQYF. The covered CDR3 bases are TGTGCCAGTAGCCGATATAGCGGGAGGGCGGGTGAGACC.

This clone was detected ten times or more. The read is 3 residues too short to cover the CDR3 end, so that end is filled in from the germline J gene. This chain joins TRBV6-2 or TRBV6-3 and TRBJ1-1, with 12 bases lining up with TRBD1. V gave up 4 bases and J gave up 4 bases; unmatched junction bases: 4. Germline V gives CDR1 MNHEY, CDR2 SVGEGT. The CDR3 is made up of 15 amino acids. CDR3 bases read: TGTGCCAGCAGTTTGGGGACAGGGGGCGGCACTGAA. This codes for CASSLGTGGGTE. The whole CDR3 region reads CASSLGTGGGTEAFF.

This clone was found many times. The CDR3 loop reads CASRSGTQETQYF. CDR3 DNA (partial): TGTGCCAGCAGATCCGGGACTCAAGAGACC. This chain links TRBV28 with TRBJ2-5, with D perhaps matching TRBD2 (6 bases). The read gets to within 3 residues of the CDR3 end, and the germline J gene fills in the rest. The CDR3 is 13 residues long. V lost 6 bases and J lost 2, with 10 bases in between. Germline CDR1 is MDHEN and CDR2 is SYDVKM.

This clone was observed at least ten times. Sequencing ends 3 residues short of the CDR3 end; the germline J gene provides the rest. The V call is TRBV7-8, the J call TRBJ2-5; possibly TRBD2 for D (5 bases). Germline V gives CDR1 SGHVS, CDR2 FQNEAQ. V shed 5 bases and J shed 2 bases, with 12 bases lying between them. The CDR3 totals 14 residues. CDR3 sequence: CASSTRTAQETQYF. CDR3 DNA (partial): TGTGCCAGCAGCACACGGACTGCTCAAGAGACC.

This clone was recorded many times. The read terminates 3 residues before the CDR3 end, so the remaining end is supplied by the germline J gene. The chain is built from TRBV30 and TRBJ1-2; 9 bases map to TRBD1. CDR1 is GTSNPN and CDR2 is SVGIG in the germline V gene (reference sequence). Trimming at V came to 3 bases and at J to 0 bases, leaving 11 bases not matched to a gene. The CDR3 spans 17 residues. CDR3 DNA, as far as it was read: TGTGCCTGGAGGGGGTCTAACAGGGGGCGGGCTAACTATGGC. Its protein is CAWRGSNRGRANYG. The full CDR3 protein reads CAWRGSNRGRANYGYTF.

This clone was counted many times. The read terminates 3 residues before the CDR3 end, so the remaining end is supplied by the germline J gene. The chain uses TRBV11-2 and TRBJ2-1, with D hard to call. The CDR3 is made up of 15 amino acids. The V end was cut by 6 bases, the J end by 2 bases, with 14 bases between. The germline V gene encodes CDR1 SGHAT and CDR2 FQNNGV. The sequenced part of the CDR3 DNA is TGTGCCAGCAGTACTCCGCTCAACCCCTACAATGAG. This codes for CASSTPLNPYNE. The complete CDR3 reads CASSTPLNPYNEQFF.

Many counts were recorded for this clone. The read ends 3 residues before the CDR3 terminus; that terminus is restored from the germline J gene. The chain joins TRBV19 to TRBJ2-3, with D unresolved. The CDR3 length is 13 residues. Germline CDR1 is LNHDA and CDR2 is SQIVND (reference sequence). Trimming left V 5 bases short and J 0 bases short, with 6 bases between. CDR3 amino acids: CASSLQSTDTQYF. The covered CDR3 bases are TGTGCCAGTAGTCTACAGAGCACAGATACG.

This clone was recorded at least ten times. Coverage ceases 3 residues before the CDR3 finishes, and the germline J gene fills in the end. The V and J genes are TRBV10-3 and TRBJ2-5; D is possibly TRBD1 (6 bases). Germline CDR1 ENHRY, CDR2 SYGVKD. The CDR3 length is 13 residues. The V and J ends lost 10 bases and 3 bases respectively, with 15 bases between them. The CDR3 loop is CATQGLGEETQYF. The covered CDR3 bases are TGTGCCACCCAGGGGTTGGGGGAAGAGACC.

About this clone itself: The observed sequence ends 3 residues before the CDR3 terminus, with the missing tail filled in from the germline J gene. This rearrangement joins TRBV19 to TRBJ1-1, with D unresolved. Germline lookup yields CDR1 LNHDA and CDR2 SQIVND (reference sequence). This CDR3 has 10 residues. V lost 8 bases and J lost 6, with 7 bases in between. The CDR3 region is CASLGAEAFF. Partial CDR3 DNA: TGTGCCAGTCTAGGCGCTGAA. Based on the CDR3 plus reference TRBV19 and TRBJ1-1, the full variable domain is DGGITQSPKYLFRKEGQNVTLSCEQNLNHDAMYWYRQDPGQGLRLIYYSQIVNDFQKGDIAEGYSVSREKKESFPLTVTSAQKNPTAFYLCASLGAEAFFGQGTRLTVV.

This clone was detected ten times or more. The CDR3 end falls 3 residues outside the read, so it is completed with the germline J gene. The chain carries TRBV20-1 and TRBJ2-1; TRBD2 matches at 7 bases. Germline trimming cut 3 bases from V and 4 bases from J; bases unmatched to any gene: 24. CDR3 length: 20 amino acids. Germline lookup yields CDR1 DFQATT and CDR2 SNEGSKA (reference sequence). Incomplete CDR3 DNA: TGCAGTGCTAGTGCGGCCGGCAGAATCGGGAGTGGGGGGGGGTACAATGAG. Translating it yields CSASAAGRIGSGGGYNE. The whole CDR3 protein reads CSASAAGRIGSGGGYNEQFF.

Ten or more counts support this clone. The CDR3 end falls 3 residues outside the read, so it is completed with the germline J gene. V is TRBV19 and J is TRBJ1-1, with D unresolved. V gave up 7 bases and J gave up 4 bases, with 22 bases separating them. In germline, CDR1 is LNHDA, CDR2 SQIVND (reference sequence). This CDR3 spans 16 amino acids. The covered CDR3 bases are TGTGCCAGTATCGCCCACCCTGCGGGGAGTCCCACTGAA. Translated: CASIAHPAGSPTE. Given in full, the CDR3 is CASIAHPAGSPTEAFF.

The table lists this clone with many counts. The read ends 3 residues before the CDR3 terminus; that terminus is restored from the germline J gene. The rearrangement joins TRBV2 to TRBJ2-2; the D is unclear. Looked up from germline, CDR1 is SNHLY and CDR2 is FYNNEI. V was trimmed by 9 bases and J by 0 bases, leaving 11 bases between them. CDR3 length: 14 amino acids. Incomplete CDR3 DNA: TGTGCCAGTCAGGAGTTCGCGAACACCGGGGAG. It yields the protein CASQEFANTGE. The complete CDR3 reads CASQEFANTGELFF.

This clone showed up many times. The read ends 3 residues shy of where the CDR3 ends; the end is completed using the germline J gene. The chain joins TRBV10-3 to TRBJ2-5, with 14 nucleotides matching TRBD2. In germline, CDR1 is ENHRY, CDR2 SYGVKD. Unmatched junction bases numbered 1, after V lost 4 bases and J lost 0 bases. There are 16 residues in the CDR3. This chain's CDR3 is CAISGGLAGDQETQYF. The covered CDR3 bases are TGTGCCATCAGTGGGGGACTAGCGGGGGACCAAGAGACC.